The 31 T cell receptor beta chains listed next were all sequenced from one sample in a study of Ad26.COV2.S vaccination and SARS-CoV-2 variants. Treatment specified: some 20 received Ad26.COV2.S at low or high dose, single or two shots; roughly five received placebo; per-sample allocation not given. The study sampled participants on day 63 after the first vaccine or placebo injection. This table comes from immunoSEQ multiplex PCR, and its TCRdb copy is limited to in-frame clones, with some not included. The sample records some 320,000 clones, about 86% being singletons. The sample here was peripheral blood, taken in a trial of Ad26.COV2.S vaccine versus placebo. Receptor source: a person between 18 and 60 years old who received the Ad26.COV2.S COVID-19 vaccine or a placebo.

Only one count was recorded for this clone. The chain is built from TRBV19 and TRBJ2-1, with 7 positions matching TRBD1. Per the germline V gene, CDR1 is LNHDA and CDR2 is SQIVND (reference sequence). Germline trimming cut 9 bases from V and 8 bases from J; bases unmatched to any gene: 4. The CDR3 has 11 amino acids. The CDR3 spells CASRGWYEQFF. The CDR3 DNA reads TGTGCCAGCAGGGGGTGGTATGAGCAGTTCTTC.

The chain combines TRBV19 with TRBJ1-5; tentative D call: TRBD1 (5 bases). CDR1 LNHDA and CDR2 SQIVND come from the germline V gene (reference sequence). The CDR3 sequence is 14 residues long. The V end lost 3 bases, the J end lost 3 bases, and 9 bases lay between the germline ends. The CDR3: CASSMEDINQPQHF. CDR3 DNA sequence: TGTGCCAGTAGTATGGAGGACATCAATCAGCCCCAGCATTTT.

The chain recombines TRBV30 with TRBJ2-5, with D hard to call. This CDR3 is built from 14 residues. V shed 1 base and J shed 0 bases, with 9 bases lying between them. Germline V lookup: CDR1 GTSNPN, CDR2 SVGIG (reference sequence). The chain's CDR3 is CAWSGGVYQETQYF. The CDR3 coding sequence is TGTGCCTGGAGTGGCGGTGTGTACCAAGAGACCCAGTACTTC.

The CDR3 bases are TGTGCCAGCAGCCCCTGGACTAGCGGGGGGTACTACGAGCAGTACTTC. Translated: CASSPWTSGGYYEQYF. The chain couples TRBV9 to TRBJ2-7; 14 bases align to TRBD2. V lost 4 bases, J lost 3 bases, and 6 bases stayed unmatched. The length of the CDR3 is 16 residues. Germline-derived CDR1 and CDR2 are SGDLS and YYNGEE.

The CDR3 DNA reads as TGCAGTGCTAGTGGGGGGGCTGGACCATATAGCAATCAGCCCCAGCATTTT. Amino acid sequence: CSASGGAGPYSNQPQHF. The chain is built from TRBV20-1 and TRBJ1-5; perhaps TRBD1 as D (6 bases). CDR1 and CDR2 (germline): DFQATT, SNEGSKA (reference sequence). Trimming removed 3 bases at V and 0 bases at J, with 18 bases between. This CDR3 comprises 17 residues.

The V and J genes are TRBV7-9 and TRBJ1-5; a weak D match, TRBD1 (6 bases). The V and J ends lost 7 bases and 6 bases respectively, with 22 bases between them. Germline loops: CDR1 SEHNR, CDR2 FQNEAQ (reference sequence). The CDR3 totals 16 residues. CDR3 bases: TGTGCCAGCACCCCTCTAGGGAGGGGGTCGGTTCAGCCCCAGCATTTT. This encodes CASTPLGRGSVQPQHF.

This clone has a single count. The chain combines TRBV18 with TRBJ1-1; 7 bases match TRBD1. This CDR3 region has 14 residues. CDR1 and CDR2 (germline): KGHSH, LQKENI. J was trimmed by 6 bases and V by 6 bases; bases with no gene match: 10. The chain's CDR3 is CASSRQGGVAEAFF. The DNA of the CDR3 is TGTGCCAGCTCCCGACAGGGAGGGGTGGCTGAAGCTTTCTTT.

CDR3 coding DNA: TGTGCCTGGACTCGGAGGGAGTTAAACACCGGGGAGCTGTTTTTT. This gives the protein CAWTRRELNTGELFF. The V gene is TRBV30, the J gene TRBJ2-2; TRBD2 is a possible D gene (6 bases). V gave up 4 bases and J gave up 2 bases, with 14 bases separating them. This CDR3 has 15 residues. Germline V gene data show CDR1 as GTSNPN and CDR2 as SVGIG (reference sequence).

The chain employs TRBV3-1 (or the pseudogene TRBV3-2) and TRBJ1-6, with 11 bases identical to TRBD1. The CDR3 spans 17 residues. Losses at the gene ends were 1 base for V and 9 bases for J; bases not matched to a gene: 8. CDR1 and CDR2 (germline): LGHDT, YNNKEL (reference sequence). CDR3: CASSQVPGTGGTSPLHF. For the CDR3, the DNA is TGTGCCAGCAGCCAAGTCCCCGGGACAGGGGGTACTTCACCCCTCCACTTT.

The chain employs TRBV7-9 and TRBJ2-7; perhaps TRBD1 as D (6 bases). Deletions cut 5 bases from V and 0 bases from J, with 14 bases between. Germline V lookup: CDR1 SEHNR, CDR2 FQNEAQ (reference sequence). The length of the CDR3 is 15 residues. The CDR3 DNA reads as TGTGCCAGCAGCGCCCGGGACACTTACTCCTACGAGCAGTACTTC. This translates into CASSARDTYSYEQYF. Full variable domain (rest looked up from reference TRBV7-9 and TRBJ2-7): DTGVSQNPRHKITKRGQNVTFRCDPISEHNRLYWYRQTLGQGPEFLTYFQNEAQLEKSRLLSDRFSAERPKGSFSTLEIQRTEQGDSAMYLCASSARDTYSYEQYFGPGTRLTVT.

The CDR3 coding sequence is TGCGCCAGCAGCCCGGTCCTAAATGGCAGCACAGATACGCAGTATTTT. It specifies CASSPVLNGSTDTQYF. The V gene is TRBV5-1, the J gene TRBJ2-3; unclear D gene. The germline V gene has CDR1 SGHRS and CDR2 YFSETQ. The CDR3 is 16 amino acids. V lost 4 bases and J 0 bases, leaving 15 bases between the germline ends.

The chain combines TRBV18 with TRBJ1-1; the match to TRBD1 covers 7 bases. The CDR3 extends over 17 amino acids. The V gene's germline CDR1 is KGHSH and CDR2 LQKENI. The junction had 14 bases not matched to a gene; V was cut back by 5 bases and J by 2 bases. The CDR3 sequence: CASSATTGKYVNTEAFF. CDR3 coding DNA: TGTGCCAGCTCAGCCACGACAGGGAAGTACGTAAACACTGAAGCTTTCTTT.

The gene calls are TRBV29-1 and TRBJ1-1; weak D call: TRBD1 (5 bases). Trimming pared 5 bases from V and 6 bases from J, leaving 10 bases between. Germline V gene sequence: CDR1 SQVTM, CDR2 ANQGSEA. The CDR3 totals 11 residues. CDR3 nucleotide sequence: TGCAGCGTTCGGGTGGGGGCTGAAGCTTTCTTT. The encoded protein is CSVRVGAEAFF.

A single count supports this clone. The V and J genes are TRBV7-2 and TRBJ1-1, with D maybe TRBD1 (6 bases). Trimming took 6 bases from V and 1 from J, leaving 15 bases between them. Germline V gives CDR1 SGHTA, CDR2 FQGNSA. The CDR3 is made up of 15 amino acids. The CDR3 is CASSPRRGANTEAFF. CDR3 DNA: TGTGCCAGCAGTCCCCGTCGGGGGGCGAACACTGAAGCTTTCTTT. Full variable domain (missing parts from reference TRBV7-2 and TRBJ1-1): GAGVSQSPSNKVTEKGKDVELRCDPISGHTALYWYRQSLGQGLEFLIYFQGNSAPDKSGLPSDRFSAERTGGSVSTLTIQRTQQEDSAVYLCASSPRRGANTEAFFGQGTRLTVV.

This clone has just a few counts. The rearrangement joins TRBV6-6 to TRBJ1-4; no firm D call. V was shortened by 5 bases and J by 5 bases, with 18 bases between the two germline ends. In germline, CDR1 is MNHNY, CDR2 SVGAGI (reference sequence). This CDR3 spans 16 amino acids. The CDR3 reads CASSPPFRVRNEKLFF. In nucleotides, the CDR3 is TGTGCCAGCAGTCCCCCGTTTAGGGTTCGGAATGAAAAACTGTTTTTT.

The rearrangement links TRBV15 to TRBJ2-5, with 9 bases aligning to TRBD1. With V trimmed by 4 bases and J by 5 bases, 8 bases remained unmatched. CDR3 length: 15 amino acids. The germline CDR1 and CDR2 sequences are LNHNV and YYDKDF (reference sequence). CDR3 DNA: TGTGCCACCAGCACCCGGGACAGGGTGAGCGAGACCCAGTACTTC. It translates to CATSTRDRVSETQYF.

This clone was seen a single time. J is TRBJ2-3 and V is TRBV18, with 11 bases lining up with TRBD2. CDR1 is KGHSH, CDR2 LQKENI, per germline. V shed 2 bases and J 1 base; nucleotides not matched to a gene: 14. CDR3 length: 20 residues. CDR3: CASSPTPGSGGARGTDTQYF. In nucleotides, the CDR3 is TGTGCCAGCTCACCAACCCCCGGTAGCGGGGGGGCCCGGGGCACAGATACGCAGTATTTT.

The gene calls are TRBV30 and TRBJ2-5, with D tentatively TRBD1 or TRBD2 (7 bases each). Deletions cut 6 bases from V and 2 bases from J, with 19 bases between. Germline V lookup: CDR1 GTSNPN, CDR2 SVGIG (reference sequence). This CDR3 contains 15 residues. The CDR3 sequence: CACGRGLSRQETQYF. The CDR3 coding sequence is TGTGCCTGTGGGAGGGGGCTATCGAGGCAAGAGACCCAGTACTTC.

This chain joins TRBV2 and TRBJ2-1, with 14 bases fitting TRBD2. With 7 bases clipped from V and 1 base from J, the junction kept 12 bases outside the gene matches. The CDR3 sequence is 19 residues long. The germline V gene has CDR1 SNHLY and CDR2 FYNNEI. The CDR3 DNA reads TGTGCCAGCACCCAAAGACTAGCGGGGGGGCCGGGATCCTACAATGAGCAGTTCTTC. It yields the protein CASTQRLAGGPGSYNEQFF.

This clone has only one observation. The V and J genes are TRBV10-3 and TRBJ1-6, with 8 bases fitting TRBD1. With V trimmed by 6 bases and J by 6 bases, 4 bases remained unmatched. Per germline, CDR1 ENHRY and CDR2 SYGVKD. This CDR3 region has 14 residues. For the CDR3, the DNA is TGTGCCATCAGCACGGACAGGGCTAATTCACCCCTCCACTTT. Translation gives CAISTDRANSPLHF.

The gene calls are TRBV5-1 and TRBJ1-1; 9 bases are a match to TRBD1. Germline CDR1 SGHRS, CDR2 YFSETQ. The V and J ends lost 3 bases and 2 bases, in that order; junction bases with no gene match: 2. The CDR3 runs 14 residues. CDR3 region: CASSWGQGNTEAFF. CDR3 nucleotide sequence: TGCGCCAGCAGCTGGGGACAGGGAAACACTGAAGCTTTCTTT.

The CDR3 coding sequence is TGTGCCAGCAGTTTAGGGGGCAGAAACACCATATATTTT. Residues: CASSLGGRNTIYF. The rearrangement uses TRBV12-3 or TRBV12-4 and TRBJ1-3; possible D gene TRBD1, 5 bases. The CDR3 extends over 13 amino acids. V lost 1 base to trimming and J lost 5 bases, with 6 bases between them.

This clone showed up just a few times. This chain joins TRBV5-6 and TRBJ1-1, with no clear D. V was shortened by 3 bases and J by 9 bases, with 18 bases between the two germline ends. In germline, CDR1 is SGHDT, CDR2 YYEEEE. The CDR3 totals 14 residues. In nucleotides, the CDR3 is TGTGCCAGCAGCTCAACCGACGGCGCCCTGAAAGCTTTCTTT. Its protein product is CASSSTDGALKAFF.

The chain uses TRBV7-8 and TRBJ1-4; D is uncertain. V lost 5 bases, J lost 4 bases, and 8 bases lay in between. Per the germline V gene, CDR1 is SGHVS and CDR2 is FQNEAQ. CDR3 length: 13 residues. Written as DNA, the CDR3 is TGTGCCAGCAGCCCGGACCTTAATGAAAAACTGTTTTTT. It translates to CASSPDLNEKLFF.

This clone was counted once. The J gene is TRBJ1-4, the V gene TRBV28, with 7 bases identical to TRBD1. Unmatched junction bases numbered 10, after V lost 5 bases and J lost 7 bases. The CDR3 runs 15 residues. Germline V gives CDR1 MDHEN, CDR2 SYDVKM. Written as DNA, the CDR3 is TGTGCCAGCAGTACAATCCTAACAGGGGTTGAAAAACTGTTTTTT. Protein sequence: CASSTILTGVEKLFF.

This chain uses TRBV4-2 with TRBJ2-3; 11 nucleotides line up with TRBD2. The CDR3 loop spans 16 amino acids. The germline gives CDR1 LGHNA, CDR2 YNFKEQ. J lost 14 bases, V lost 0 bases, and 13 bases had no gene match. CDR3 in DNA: TGTGCCAGCAGCCAAGATTTGACTAGCGGGGAGTCCCCCCTGTATTTT. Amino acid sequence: CASSQDLTSGESPLYF.

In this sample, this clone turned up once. The DNA of the CDR3 is TGTGCCAGCGGATACAGGGGGGCCTCAGATACGCAGTATTTT. It specifies CASGYRGASDTQYF. The chain joins TRBV5-6 to TRBJ2-3; 8 positions match TRBD1. This CDR3 has 14 amino acids. Unmatched junction bases numbered 8, after V lost 7 bases and J lost 4 bases. Germline values: CDR1 SGHDT, CDR2 YYEEEE.

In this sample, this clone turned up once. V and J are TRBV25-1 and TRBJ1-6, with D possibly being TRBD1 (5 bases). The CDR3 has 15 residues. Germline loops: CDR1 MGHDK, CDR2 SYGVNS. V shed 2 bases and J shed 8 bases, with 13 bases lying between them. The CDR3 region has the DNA TGTGCCAGCAGTGAAGGGTCAGGGAAGGATTCACCCCTCCACTTT. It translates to CASSEGSGKDSPLHF.

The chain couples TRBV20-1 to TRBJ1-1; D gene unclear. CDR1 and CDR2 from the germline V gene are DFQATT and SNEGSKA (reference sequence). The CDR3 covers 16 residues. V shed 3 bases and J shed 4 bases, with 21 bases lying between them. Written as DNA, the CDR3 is TGCAGTGCTAGTCCGACCGGACCGTGGGTTGGCACTGAAGCTTTCTTT. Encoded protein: CSASPTGPWVGTEAFF.

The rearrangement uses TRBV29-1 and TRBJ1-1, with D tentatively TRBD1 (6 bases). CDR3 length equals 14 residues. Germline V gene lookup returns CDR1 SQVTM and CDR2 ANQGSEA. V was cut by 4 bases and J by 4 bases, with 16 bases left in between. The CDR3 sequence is CSVVGARGATEAFF. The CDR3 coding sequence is TGCAGCGTTGTGGGGGCCAGGGGAGCCACTGAAGCTTTCTTT.

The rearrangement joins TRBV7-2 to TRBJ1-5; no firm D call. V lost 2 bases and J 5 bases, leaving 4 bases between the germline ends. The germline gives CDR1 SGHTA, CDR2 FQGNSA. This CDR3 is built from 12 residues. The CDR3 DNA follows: TGTGCCAGCAGCTTATGGTATCAGCCCCAGCATTTT. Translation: CASSLWYQPQHF.